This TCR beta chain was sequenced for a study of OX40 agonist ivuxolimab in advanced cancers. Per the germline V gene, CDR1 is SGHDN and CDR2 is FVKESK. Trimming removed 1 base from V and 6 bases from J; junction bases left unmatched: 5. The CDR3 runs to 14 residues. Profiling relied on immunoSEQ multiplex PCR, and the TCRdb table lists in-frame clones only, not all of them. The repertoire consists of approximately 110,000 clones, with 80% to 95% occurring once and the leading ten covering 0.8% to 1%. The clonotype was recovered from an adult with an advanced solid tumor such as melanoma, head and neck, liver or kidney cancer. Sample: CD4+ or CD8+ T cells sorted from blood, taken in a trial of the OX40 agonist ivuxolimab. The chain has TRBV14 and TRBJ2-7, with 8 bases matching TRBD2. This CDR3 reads CASSQVPAGGEQYF. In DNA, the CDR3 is TGTGCCAGCAGCCAAGTGCCCGCGGGAGGCGAGCAGTACTTC.